The 24 T cell receptor beta chains presented below share a single source sample, sequenced in a study of blood T cell repertoires in COVID-19 (dated by TCRdb to 2019 to 2021). Receptor libraries were prepared by the immunoSEQ multiplex PCR assay. TCRdb carries this immuneACCESS record with in-frame sequences only. Its versions omit some clonotypes, under half of them owing to an unresolved V gene in the studies checked, with the rest unexplained. Counted in this sample were around 130,000 clones; around nine tenths of them appeared once. Clones ranked in the top ten supply about 2% of the sample. The material sequenced was peripheral blood. The receptors shown here come from a woman in her forties or fifties with acute or convalescent COVID-19.

V and J are TRBV9 and TRBJ1-6; 11 nucleotides agree with TRBD1. J lost 9 bases, V lost 4 bases, and 3 bases had no gene match. From germline, CDR1 is SGDLS and CDR2 YYNGEE. The CDR3 contains 14 residues. The CDR3 loop reads CASSLGTGGSPLHF. DNA for the CDR3: TGTGCCAGCAGCCTCGGGACAGGGGGTTCACCCCTCCACTTT.

The gene calls are TRBV11-2 and TRBJ2-1; 10 bases are shared with TRBD2. CDR1 and CDR2 (germline): SGHAT, FQNNGV. This CDR3 comprises 15 residues. V dropped 5 bases and J dropped 4; count of bases not matched to a gene: 5. CDR3 in amino acids: CASSRAGGGYNEQFF. The CDR3 DNA reads TGTGCCAGCAGCCGAGCGGGAGGGGGGTACAATGAGCAGTTCTTC. Full variable domain (remainder filled in from reference TRBV11-2 and TRBJ2-1): EAGVAQSPRYKIIEKRQSVAFWCNPISGHATLYWYQQILGQGPKLLIQFQNNGVVDDSQLPKDRFSAERLKGVDSTLKIQPAKLEDSAVYLCASSRAGGGYNEQFFGPGTRLTVL.

CDR3 loop: CASSQQGFGNTIYF. CDR3 nucleotide sequence: TGTGCCAGTAGCCAACAGGGCTTTGGAAACACCATATATTTT. The chain joins TRBV19 to TRBJ1-3; D may be TRBD1 (6 bases). Trimming stripped 6 bases from V and 3 bases from J, with 12 bases between. Germline loops: CDR1 LNHDA, CDR2 SQIVND (reference sequence). The length of the CDR3 is 14 residues.

This chain links TRBV27 with TRBJ1-3; tentative D call: TRBD1 (6 bases). With 2 bases removed from V and 4 bases from J, the gap between germline ends came to 6 bases. The CDR3 is 13 residues long. CDR1 and CDR2 from the germline V gene are MNHEY and SMNVEV (reference sequence). CDR3 bases: TGTGCCAGCAGTTTAAGGGGGGGAAACACCATATATTTT. Protein sequence: CASSLRGGNTIYF.

The chain employs TRBV7-2 and TRBJ1-4, with no clear D. Germline V lookup: CDR1 SGHTA, CDR2 FQGNSA. This CDR3 comprises 15 residues. V was cut by 1 base and J by 4 bases, with 10 bases left in between. CDR3 in amino acids: CASSLVAGINEKLFF. The CDR3 nucleotides are TGTGCCAGCAGCTTAGTGGCAGGAATTAATGAAAAACTGTTTTTT.

This clone has only one observation. The chain employs TRBV9 and TRBJ1-5; no clear D gene. The CDR3 runs 15 residues. V gave up 0 bases and J gave up 0 bases, with 7 bases separating them. Germline CDR1 is SGDLS and CDR2 is YYNGEE. The CDR3 spells CASSVDGYSNQPQHF. CDR3 sequence (DNA): TGTGCCAGCAGCGTAGACGGTTATAGCAATCAGCCCCAGCATTTT.

This rearrangement joins TRBV19 to TRBJ2-2, with 12 nucleotides matching TRBD2. Trimming removed 7 bases from V and 4 bases from J; junction bases left unmatched: 4. This CDR3 has 15 residues. The germline V gene has CDR1 LNHDA and CDR2 SQIVND (reference sequence). The chain's CDR3 is CASTQLAGGTGELFF. CDR3 coding DNA: TGTGCCAGTACCCAACTAGCGGGAGGCACCGGGGAGCTGTTTTTT.

V is TRBV29-1 and J is TRBJ1-5; 8 bases line up with TRBD1. J was trimmed by 7 bases and V by 7 bases; bases with no gene match: 9. The CDR3 runs to 13 residues. The germline gives CDR1 SQVTM, CDR2 ANQGSEA. CDR3 DNA sequence: TGCAGCGCCGGGACAGGAGAAGGGCAGCCCCAGCATTTT. Its translation is CSAGTGEGQPQHF.

The V gene is TRBV12-1, the J gene TRBJ1-5. TRBV12-1 is annotated as a pseudogene. The CDR3 is 16 amino acids. CDR3 amino acids: CASSWIRYAGSQPQHF. Written as DNA, the CDR3 is TGTGCCAGCAGTTGGATTCGTTACGCGGGGAGTCAGCCCCAGCATTTT.

The gene calls are TRBV13 and TRBJ2-1; D is unresolved. Germline-derived CDR1 and CDR2 are PRHDT and FYEKMQ (reference sequence). Trimming took 2 bases from V and 4 from J, leaving 9 bases between them. The CDR3 length is 14 residues. CDR3 in DNA: TGTGCCAGCAGCTTATCCCCCCGTTACAATGAGCAGTTCTTC. Translated, it gives CASSLSPRYNEQFF.

The chain recombines TRBV5-6 with TRBJ1-2, with a possible D match to TRBD1 (6 bases). The V and J ends lost 4 bases and 2 bases respectively, with 12 bases between them. CDR1 is SGHDT and CDR2 is YYEEEE in the germline V gene. CDR3 length: 14 residues. Here the CDR3 DNA reads TGTGCCAGCAGCCTAGCAGACAGGAACTATGGCTACACCTTC. As protein: CASSLADRNYGYTF.

The rearrangement links TRBV18 to TRBJ2-7; 8 bases fit TRBD1. Germline V gene data show CDR1 as KGHSH and CDR2 as LQKENI. There are 15 residues in the CDR3. J was trimmed by 6 bases and V by 3 bases; bases with no gene match: 10. The CDR3 coding sequence is TGTGCCAGCTCACCGGGAGGACAGGGAACGGGCGAGCAGTACTTC. Its protein product is CASSPGGQGTGEQYF.

V is TRBV3-1 (or the pseudogene TRBV3-2) and J is TRBJ1-5; D ambiguous. Looked up from germline, CDR1 is LGHDT and CDR2 is YNNKEL (reference sequence). This CDR3 contains 14 residues. Trimming removed 4 bases from V and 2 bases from J, with 9 bases in between. DNA of the CDR3: TGTGCCAGCAGCCCCCTGGCGGGCAATCAGCCCCAGCATTTT. It codes for CASSPLAGNQPQHF.

The rearrangement uses TRBV2 and TRBJ1-2; D ambiguous. Germline CDR1 is SNHLY and CDR2 is FYNNEI. Trimming stripped 4 bases from V and 8 bases from J, with 14 bases between. This CDR3 spans 13 amino acids. Here the CDR3 reads CASSGQPAFGYTF. DNA for the CDR3: TGTGCCAGCAGTGGACAACCCGCCTTCGGCTACACCTTC.

CDR3 in amino acids: CASSSSGQGGSEQFF. In nucleotides, the CDR3 is TGTGCCAGCAGCTCATCGGGACAGGGGGGCAGTGAGCAGTTCTTC. The J gene is TRBJ2-1, the V gene TRBV7-9, with 11 bases that match TRBD1. Trimming took 4 bases from V and 9 from J; bases not matched to a gene: 8. Germline CDR1 SEHNR, CDR2 FQNEAQ (reference sequence). The CDR3 has 15 residues. Based on the CDR3 plus reference TRBV7-9 and TRBJ2-1, the full variable domain is DTGVSQNPRHKITKRGQNVTFRCDPISEHNRLYWYRQTLGQGPEFLTYFQNEAQLEKSRLLSDRFSAERPKGSFSTLEIQRTEQGDSAMYLCASSSSGQGGSEQFFGPGTRLTVL.

The genes are TRBV5-4 and TRBJ1-2; 9 nucleotides match TRBD1. CDR3 size: 17 residues. The V gene end was trimmed by 3 bases and the J gene end by 4 bases; junction bases not matched to a gene: 13. Germline loops: CDR1 SGHNT, CDR2 YYREEE (reference sequence). The DNA of the CDR3 is TGTGCCAGCAGCTCACCGGAACAGGGGGCAAGAGGCTATGGCTACACCTTC. Translated: CASSSPEQGARGYGYTF.

The J gene is TRBJ1-1, the V gene TRBV29-1; tentative D call: TRBD1 (5 bases). The germline V and J ends were trimmed by 4 bases and 1 base, with 10 bases remaining between them. The V gene's germline CDR1 is SQVTM and CDR2 ANQGSEA. CDR3 size: 13 residues. CDR3 DNA: TGCAGCGTTGGCAGGGCCCCGAACACTGAAGCTTTCTTT. It translates to CSVGRAPNTEAFF.

V is TRBV7-8 and J is TRBJ2-7, with D hard to call. CDR3 size: 12 residues. Germline V CDR1 and CDR2: SGHVS, FQNEAQ. V lost 5 bases and J 4 bases, leaving 9 bases between the germline ends. The CDR3 DNA reads as TGTGCCAGCAGCCTAGAAATATACGAGCAGTACTTC. The encoded protein is CASSLEIYEQYF.

The V gene is TRBV6-2 or TRBV6-3, the J gene TRBJ1-2; D possibly corresponds to TRBD1 (6 bases). Germline V CDR1 and CDR2: MNHEY, SVGEGT. There are 15 residues in the CDR3. The ends were cut back, 6 bases at V and 3 bases at J, with 17 bases in the middle. CDR3 DNA sequence: TGTGCCAGCAGCGAACAGGGACCCAAGGACTATGGCTACACCTTC. It codes for CASSEQGPKDYGYTF.

The chain employs TRBV7-2 and TRBJ1-2; D possibly corresponds to TRBD1 (6 bases). Trimming cost V 3 bases and J 8 bases, with 19 bases left between them. The CDR3 runs 15 residues. In germline, CDR1 is SGHTA, CDR2 FQGNSA. The CDR3 bases are TGTGCCAGCAGCTTCTCCGCCGGGGGGGCGGAAGGCTACACCTTC. This gives the protein CASSFSAGGAEGYTF. The entire variable domain, with the rest obtained from reference TRBV7-2 and TRBJ1-2, is as follows: GAGVSQSPSNKVTEKGKDVELRCDPISGHTALYWYRQSLGQGLEFLIYFQGNSAPDKSGLPSDRFSAERTGGSVSTLTIQRTQQEDSAVYLCASSFSAGGAEGYTFGSGTRLTVV.

This clone was observed a few times. The chain is built from TRBV7-9 and TRBJ2-5; D ambiguous. The germline gives CDR1 SEHNR, CDR2 FQNEAQ (reference sequence). V lost 4 bases and J lost 2, with 2 bases in between. The length of the CDR3 is 11 residues. CDR3: CASSSQETQYF. Here the CDR3 DNA reads TGTGCCAGCAGCTCGCAAGAGACCCAGTACTTC.

This clone was picked up many times. The V gene is TRBV5-4, the J gene TRBJ2-7, with TRBD1 as a possible D gene (5 bases). CDR3 length equals 12 residues. Germline assignment: CDR1 SGHNT and CDR2 YYREEE (reference sequence). With 3 bases removed from V and 6 bases from J, the gap between germline ends came to 10 bases. CDR3 region: CASSSDSSEQYF. DNA of the CDR3: TGTGCCAGCAGCTCAGACAGTTCCGAGCAGTACTTC.

This rearrangement joins TRBV27 to TRBJ1-2, with TRBD1 matching over 8 bases. V shed 2 bases, J shed 6 bases, and the junction held 2 bases outside the gene matches. The CDR3 contains 13 residues. The germline V gene has CDR1 MNHEY and CDR2 SMNVEV (reference sequence). The CDR3 sequence: CASSLQGADGYTF. The CDR3, as DNA: TGTGCCAGCAGTTTACAGGGGGCGGATGGCTACACCTTC.

The rearrangement joins TRBV7-9 to TRBJ2-7; TRBD2 matches at 7 bases. Germline trimming cut 3 bases from V and 0 bases from J; bases unmatched to any gene: 5. The CDR3 has 15 residues. CDR1 and CDR2 (germline): SEHNR, FQNEAQ (reference sequence). The CDR3 DNA follows: TGTGCCAGCAGCTTTTCCGGGGGGTCCTCCTACGAGCAGTACTTC. Translated: CASSFSGGSSYEQYF.